The 21 T cell receptor beta chains below come from one sample, sequenced in a study of blood T cell repertoires in COVID-19 (dated by TCRdb to the early 2020s). Receptors were amplified or captured by the immunoSEQ multiplex PCR assay. TCRdb took over this immuneACCESS table, retaining in-frame rearrangements with V and J assigned. Such tables are incomplete; in checked studies, under half of the missing clones stem from an unresolved V gene, and the remainder is unexplained. The sample includes a few hundred thousand clones, with 70% to 90% observed a single time. The ten largest make up around 2.5% of the sample. Input material: peripheral blood. The receptors stem from a woman aged 50 to 60 with acute or convalescent COVID-19.

The chain employs TRBV3-1 (or the pseudogene TRBV3-2) and TRBJ2-7; 9 bases match TRBD2. Trimming at V came to 6 bases and at J to 4 bases, leaving 7 bases not matched to a gene. This CDR3 has 14 amino acids. Germline V CDR1 and CDR2: LGHDT, YNNKEL (reference sequence). The CDR3 loop is CASSRLADKYEQYF. The CDR3 bases are TGTGCCAGCAGTCGACTAGCGGATAAGTACGAGCAGTACTTC.

The chain has TRBV28 and TRBJ1-5, with 9 bases identical to TRBD1. V was clipped by 5 bases and J by 2 bases; unmatched bases: 7. CDR1 and CDR2 from the germline V gene are MDHEN and SYDVKM. The CDR3 is made up of 16 amino acids. This CDR3 reads CASSRGQGRGNQPQHF. CDR3 sequence (DNA): TGTGCCAGCAGTCGAGGACAGGGGAGAGGCAATCAGCCCCAGCATTTT.

The V gene is TRBV5-1, the J gene TRBJ1-6, with D unresolved. The CDR3 extends over 17 amino acids. V was pared by 0 bases and J by 8 bases, with 18 bases between. CDR1 and CDR2 (germline): SGHRS, YFSETQ. This chain's CDR3 is CASSLGRPYSGHSPLHF. CDR3 DNA sequence: TGCGCCAGCAGCTTGGGCAGGCCCTATAGCGGTCATTCACCCCTCCACTTT.

V is TRBV9 and J is TRBJ2-7; 7 bases are shared with TRBD2. The trim removed 0 bases at V and 5 bases at J, leaving 11 bases unmatched. Germline values: CDR1 SGDLS, CDR2 YYNGEE. The CDR3 consists of 16 residues. The CDR3 bases are TGTGCCAGCAGCGTAGACGTCGGCGGGAGTCTGGACGAGCAGTACTTC. Translating gives CASSVDVGGSLDEQYF.

The V call is TRBV6-6, the J call TRBJ2-7; possibly TRBD2 for D (6 bases). The CDR3 runs 11 residues. Germline CDR1 and CDR2: MNHNY and SVGAGI (reference sequence). V dropped 4 bases and J dropped 6 bases, with 7 bases sitting between them. The CDR3 sequence: CASSFSGEQYF. The CDR3 DNA sequence: TGTGCCAGCAGTTTTAGCGGCGAGCAGTACTTC.

The V gene is TRBV7-9, the J gene TRBJ2-7, with 11 bases fitting TRBD2. CDR1 SEHNR and CDR2 FQNEAQ come from the germline V gene (reference sequence). J was trimmed by 4 bases and V by 1 base; bases with no gene match: 3. The CDR3 contains 15 residues. DNA for the CDR3: TGTGCCAGCAGCTTAGAGGGGACTAGCGGTTACGAGCAGTACTTC. Translated: CASSLEGTSGYEQYF.

The V gene is TRBV13, the J gene TRBJ2-2; 10 nucleotides match TRBD1. Trimming removed 4 bases from V and 4 bases from J; junction bases left unmatched: 6. Germline lookup yields CDR1 PRHDT and CDR2 FYEKMQ (reference sequence). The CDR3 loop spans 16 amino acids. The CDR3 spells CASSSPTGGGTGELFF. The DNA for the CDR3 is TGTGCCAGCAGCTCCCCGACAGGGGGCGGCACCGGGGAGCTGTTTTTT. Supplemented by reference TRBV13 and TRBJ2-2, the full variable domain reads AAGVIQSPRHLIKEKRETATLKCYPIPRHDTVYWYQQGPGQDPQFLISFYEKMQSDKGSIPDRFSAQQFSDYHSELNMSSLELGDSALYFCASSSPTGGGTGELFFGEGSRLTVL.

The gene calls are TRBV28 and TRBJ1-3, with D unclear. There are 13 residues in the CDR3. V was shortened by 5 bases and J by 4 bases, with 9 bases between the two germline ends. CDR1 is MDHEN and CDR2 is SYDVKM in the germline V gene. CDR3 bases: TGTGCCAGCAGTAGGGCGGGGGGAAACACCATATATTTT. It translates to CASSRAGGNTIYF.

CDR3 in DNA: TGTGCTAGTGGGCCCGGGGGTTACACAGATACGCAGTATTTT. It yields the protein CASGPGGYTDTQYF. The chain links TRBV12-5 to TRBJ2-3; D may be TRBD2 (6 bases). Germline loops: CDR1 LGHNT, CDR2 FRNRAP. Trimming took 6 bases from V and 2 from J, leaving 12 bases between them. The length of the CDR3 is 14 residues.

This sequence joins TRBV9 and TRBJ1-4; 9 bases agree with TRBD1. The length of the CDR3 is 15 residues. Germline loops: CDR1 SGDLS, CDR2 YYNGEE. V was pared by 5 bases and J by 5 bases, with 7 bases of the junction left unmatched. CDR3 protein: CASSLSGTGNEKLFF. DNA for the CDR3: TGTGCCAGCAGTCTTTCCGGGACAGGGAATGAAAAACTGTTTTTT.

The genes are TRBV3-1 (or the pseudogene TRBV3-2) and TRBJ2-5; 9 nucleotides match TRBD2. This CDR3 is built from 14 residues. The J segment lost 0 bases and the V segment lost 10 bases, leaving 6 bases of the junction unmatched. Germline V lookup: CDR1 LGHDT, CDR2 YNNKEL (reference sequence). CDR3 in amino acids: CATGTSLDQETQYF. CDR3 sequence (DNA): TGTGCCACTGGGACTAGCTTGGACCAAGAGACCCAGTACTTC.

The chain recombines TRBV7-2 with TRBJ1-2; maybe TRBD1 (5 bases). This CDR3 contains 13 residues. With 2 bases removed from V and 7 bases from J, the gap between germline ends came to 11 bases. Looked up from germline, CDR1 is SGHTA and CDR2 is FQGNSA. The CDR3, as DNA: TGTGCCAGCAGCTTATCACTGGGGCTTGGCTACACCTTC. Translating gives CASSLSLGLGYTF.

This rearrangement joins TRBV18 to TRBJ2-7, with a weak D call TRBD1 (5 bases). CDR1 is KGHSH, CDR2 LQKENI, per germline. V dropped 6 bases and J dropped 5 bases, with 14 bases sitting between them. The CDR3 covers 13 residues. CDR3 nucleotide sequence: TGTGCCAGCTCGTCGGACAAGAAAGACGAGCAGTACTTC. This encodes CASSSDKKDEQYF.

This clone was seen a single time. The chain is built from TRBV24-1 and TRBJ2-5; 7 nucleotides match TRBD1. J gave up 4 bases and V 0 bases, and 4 bases lay outside the gene matches. Germline-derived CDR1 and CDR2 are KGHDR and SFDVKD. The CDR3 covers 15 residues. The CDR3 loop reads CATSDLRGQGETQYF. In nucleotides, the CDR3 is TGTGCCACCAGTGATTTGAGGGGGCAGGGAGAGACCCAGTACTTC.

This rearrangement joins TRBV7-8 to TRBJ1-2; D is uncertain. The length of the CDR3 is 15 residues. Trimming removed 1 base at V and 5 bases at J, with 14 bases between. CDR1 is SGHVS, CDR2 FQNEAQ, per germline. CDR3 loop: CASSLDGGLVYGYTF. In DNA, the CDR3 is TGTGCCAGCAGCTTAGATGGAGGGTTAGTTTATGGCTACACCTTC.

The CDR3 bases are TGCAGCGTAGAAACAGGGGGCGAGGAAAAACTGTTTTTT. Translated, it gives CSVETGGEEKLFF. The V and J genes are TRBV29-1 and TRBJ1-4; 9 positions agree with TRBD1. The CDR3 has 13 amino acids. The J segment lost 8 bases and the V segment lost 6 bases, leaving 7 bases of the junction unmatched. Germline-derived CDR1 and CDR2 are SQVTM and ANQGSEA.

This rearrangement joins TRBV9 to TRBJ2-2; no firm D call. The CDR3 has 17 residues. The V gene lost 2 bases and the J gene lost 0 bases, with 14 bases spanning the gap. Per the germline V gene, CDR1 is SGDLS and CDR2 is YYNGEE. CDR3 sequence reads: CASSVAQVQANTGELFF. The CDR3 DNA reads as TGTGCCAGCAGCGTCGCCCAGGTCCAAGCGAACACCGGGGAGCTGTTTTTT.

The J gene is TRBJ2-2, the V gene TRBV5-1; 8 bases line up with TRBD1. Germline CDR1 and CDR2: SGHRS and YFSETQ. The CDR3 is made up of 16 amino acids. The J segment lost 0 bases and the V segment lost 0 bases, leaving 1 base of the junction unmatched. CDR3 in amino acids: CASSLARGPNTGELFF. CDR3 coding DNA: TGCGCCAGCAGCTTGGCCAGGGGGCCGAACACCGGGGAGCTGTTTTTT.

This clone was detected a few times. J is TRBJ1-2 and V is TRBV13, with D perhaps TRBD1 (5 bases). CDR3 length: 15 amino acids. V gave up 4 bases and J gave up 2 bases, with 14 bases separating them. From germline, CDR1 is PRHDT and CDR2 FYEKMQ (reference sequence). This chain's CDR3 is CASSSATELNYGYTF. As DNA, the CDR3 is TGTGCCAGCAGCTCCGCGACAGAACTAAACTATGGCTACACCTTC.

V is TRBV7-2 and J is TRBJ1-5; D is uncertain. The CDR3 extends over 15 amino acids. Germline assignment: CDR1 SGHTA and CDR2 FQGNSA. Between the trimmed V and J ends, which lost 6 bases and 0 bases, there was a span of 12 bases. CDR3: CASRSRRDSNQPQHF. DNA of the CDR3: TGTGCCAGCAGATCCCGACGGGATAGCAATCAGCCCCAGCATTTT.

The rearrangement joins TRBV2 to TRBJ2-7; 9 positions agree with TRBD2. The CDR3 length is 17 residues. Germline V gene sequence: CDR1 SNHLY, CDR2 FYNNEI. Unmatched junction bases numbered 18, after V lost 8 bases and J lost 4 bases. Here the CDR3 DNA reads TGTGCCAGCTTGAACAGAGTGCAGGCGGGAGGGGAGTACGAGCAGTACTTC. This gives the protein CASLNRVQAGGEYEQYF.